Listed below are T cell receptor beta chains from one sample, sequenced in a study of OX40 agonist ivuxolimab in advanced cancers. The repertoire was sequenced with immunoSEQ multiplex PCR; TCRdb's copy has only in-frame clones and lacks some. Of over 45,000 clones listed, just over 85% are singletons. The sample consisted of CD4+ or CD8+ T cells sorted from blood, taken in a trial of the OX40 agonist ivuxolimab. The receptors derive from an adult with an advanced solid tumor such as melanoma, head and neck, liver or kidney cancer. The CDR3 runs from the conserved cysteine through the conserved F or W. D genes are given only for firm matches. Clone size is not always given. Where it is, it says once, few, many or a class for expanded clones.

V	size	J	D	DNA	CDR3
TRBV11-2	-	TRBJ2-5	-	TGTGCCAGCAGCGTATTCGGGACACCCCAAGAGACCCAGTACTTC	CASSVFGTPQETQYF
TRBV28	-	TRBJ1-2	TRBD1	TGTGCCAGCAGTCGAGGGACAGAATCTAATTATGGCTACACCTTC	CASSRGTESNYGYTF
TRBV29-1	-	TRBJ2-1	TRBD1	TGCAGCGTTGAAGGGGCAGCCCCAGGGGGCAATGAGCAGTTCTTC	CSVEGAAPGGNEQFF
TRBV6-5	-	TRBJ2-1	TRBD2	TGTGCCAGCAGTTACTCGAGCGGGGGGGCCAGGAATGAGCAGTTCTTC	CASSYSSGGARNEQFF
TRBV7-9	-	TRBJ2-4	-	TGTGCCAGCAGCTTAAACATTCAGTACTTC	CASSLNIQYF
TRBV4-3	-	TRBJ1-1	-	TGCGCCAGCAGCCAAGGACGGACGAACACTGAAGCTTTCTTT	CASSQGRTNTEAFF
TRBV5-1	-	TRBJ1-4	-	TGCGCCAGCAGCTTGGGATTGGGGGGCGGACGCACTAATGAAAAACTGTTTTTT	CASSLGLGGGRTNEKLFF
TRBV30	-	TRBJ2-4	TRBD2	TGTGCCTGGAGGGGGGGCCCGGGACTAGCTGCTCAGTTGGCCAAAAACATTCAGTACTTC	CAWRGGPGLAAQLAKNIQYF
TRBV5-5	-	TRBJ1-4	-	TGTGCCAGCAGCTTGGAAGGCCAGGGTCGATTTGCAACTAATGAAAAACTGTTTTTT	CASSLEGQGRFATNEKLFF
TRBV28	-	TRBJ2-5	TRBD2	TGTGCCAGCACTAGCGGGCGTGAGGAGACCCAGTACTTC	CASTSGREETQYF
TRBV5-4	-	TRBJ1-1	TRBD1	TGTGCCAGCAGGATCCAGGACAGGGGCACTGAAGCTTTCTTT	CASRIQDRGTEAFF
TRBV28	once	TRBJ2-3	-	TGTGCCAGCAGTTCTCTCATAGATACGCAGTATTTT	CASSSLIDTQYF
TRBV7-9	once	TRBJ2-5	TRBD2	TGTGCCAGCAGCTTAGATGCGGGAGGGCCTGTAGAGACCCAGTACTTC	CASSLDAGGPVETQYF
TRBV4-1	-	TRBJ2-4	-	TGCGCCAGCAGCCAGGCGAGCGGGCTACAAAACATTCAGTACTTC	CASSQASGLQNIQYF
TRBV9	-	TRBJ1-3	-	TGTGCCAGCAGCGCGGACCTTTCTGGAAACACCATATATTTT	CASSADLSGNTIYF
TRBV27	once	TRBJ2-1	-	TGTGCCAGCACCATGAGGGGGGATGAGCAGTTCTTC	CASTMRGDEQFF
TRBV5-1	-	TRBJ2-1	TRBD1	TGCGCCAGCAGCTTGGGGACAGGGGGGTACAATGAGCAGTTCTTC	CASSLGTGGYNEQFF
TRBV28	-	TRBJ1-6	TRBD1	TGTGCCAGCGGGAACGACAGGGGTCCCAATTCACCCCTCCACTTT	CASGNDRGPNSPLHF
TRBV2	-	TRBJ1-1	-	TGTGCCAGCAGTGAAGACGGAGGGGTCACTGAAGCTTTCTTT	CASSEDGGVTEAFF
TRBV4-1	few	TRBJ2-1	-	TGCGCCAGCAGCCAAGACGCTAGGGGGTTTTACAATGAGCAGTTCTTC	CASSQDARGFYNEQFF
TRBV18	-	TRBJ2-5	-	TGTGCCAGCTCAATCCAGGGTGGTGAAGAGACCCAGTACTTC	CASSIQGGEETQYF
TRBV5-1	once	TRBJ2-3	-	TGCGCCAGCAGCTTGGAGTCGGCTAGCACAGATACGCAGTATTTT	CASSLESASTDTQYF
TRBV11-3	-	TRBJ1-1	-	TGTGCCAGCAGCATACGAGGGGGGCCGAGCACTGAAGCTTTCTTT	CASSIRGGPSTEAFF
TRBV2	-	TRBJ2-1	TRBD2	TGTGCCAGCAGTGATTTGGGACTAGCGGGCTCCTACAATGAGCAGTTCTTC	CASSDLGLAGSYNEQFF
TRBV10-1	-	TRBJ2-2	-	TGCGCCAGCAGTGGTGGGGGCACCGGGGAGCTGTTTTTT	CASSGGGTGELFF
TRBV5-4	-	TRBJ2-7	TRBD2	TGTGCCAGCAGCGCCGGACTAGCGGGCGCAGATGTATCCTACGAGCAGTACTTC	CASSAGLAGADVSYEQYF
TRBV4-2	-	TRBJ2-3	-	TGTGCCAGCAGCCAAGAAGCACCCCGAGGCGGCGCCGGCCCAGATACGCAGTATTTT	CASSQEAPRGGAGPDTQYF
TRBV2	-	TRBJ1-1	TRBD1	TGTGCCAGCAGTGGTAGGGACAGACCGAGGGGAGGATTAACTGAAGCTTTCTTT	CASSGRDRPRGGLTEAFF
TRBV18	few	TRBJ2-3	-	TGTGCCAGCTCACCCAGGGGGGGCCCCGGAGATACGCAGTATTTT	CASSPRGGPGDTQYF
TRBV5-4	-	TRBJ2-5	-	TGTGCCAGCAGCCCCGAGAGGGTACGAGAGACCCAGTACTTC	CASSPERVRETQYF
TRBV6-6	once	TRBJ1-5	-	TGTGCCAGCAGACCGGACCAGTATAGCAATCAGCCCCAGCATTTT	CASRPDQYSNQPQHF
TRBV28	-	TRBJ1-1	TRBD1	TGTGCCAGCATCACCGGACAGGGTACTGAAGCTTTCTTT	CASITGQGTEAFF
TRBV30	-	TRBJ2-2	-	TGTGCTCGAGGGGACTTCCTGTTCGCGAACACCGGGGAGCTGTTTTTT	CARGDFLFANTGELFF
TRBV4-1	-	TRBJ1-3	-	TGCGCCAGCAGCCAAGGGCCTCGGGGGGCAGGCCCTGGAAACACCATATATTTT	CASSQGPRGAGPGNTIYF
TRBV7-9	-	TRBJ2-5	-	TGTGCCAGCACCCTAGGCCAAGAGACCCAGTACTTC	CASTLGQETQYF
TRBV2	-	TRBJ1-3	-	TGTGCCAGCAGTGAACGTTGGGCAACCTCTGGAAACACCATATATTTT	CASSERWATSGNTIYF
TRBV19	few	TRBJ1-5	-	TGTGCCAGTAGTCCCACAGGTGGGCAGCCCCAGCATTTT	CASSPTGGQPQHF
TRBV9	-	TRBJ2-5	TRBD2	TGTGCCAGCAGCGCCCCCCTAGCCGGGGGGGCGGAGACCCAGTACTTC	CASSAPLAGGAETQYF
TRBV7-7	-	TRBJ1-6	-	TGTGCCAGCAGCTTAGGGGGGTTCGGTTCACCCCTCCACTTT	CASSLGGFGSPLHF
TRBV19	-	TRBJ1-3	-	TGTGCCAGTAGTATGGACGGGGGCTCTGGAAACACCATATATTTT	CASSMDGGSGNTIYF
TRBV6-5	-	TRBJ2-7	TRBD1	TGTGCCAGCAGGCGGCCCGGGACAGGGATCTACGAGCAGTACTTC	CASRRPGTGIYEQYF
TRBV4-3	-	TRBJ2-7	-	TGCGCCAGCAGCCAAGAGCCGGGAAGCTCCTACGAGCAGTACTTC	CASSQEPGSSYEQYF
TRBV19	-	TRBJ2-7	-	TGTGCCAGTAGTATAGGTTCAGGGCAGCCCTACGAGCAGTACTTC	CASSIGSGQPYEQYF
TRBV6-5	-	TRBJ2-7	-	TGTGCCAGCAGGAGAGGACACCCCGTCTCCTACGAGCAGTACTTC	CASRRGHPVSYEQYF
TRBV11-3	-	TRBJ1-4	-	TGTGCCAGCAGCTCACAAGGACTAACCAATGAAAAACTGTTTTTT	CASSSQGLTNEKLFF
TRBV7-6	-	TRBJ2-7	TRBD2	TGTGCCAGCAGCTCGGGGGGGCCCAGAGAGAACGAGCAGTACTTC	CASSSGGPRENEQYF
TRBV23-1	once	TRBJ2-1	-	TGCGCCAGCAGTCATATGGCGGGGGAGCAGTTCTTC	CASSHMAGEQFF
TRBV6-1	once	TRBJ2-3	-	TGTGCCAGCAGTGAGGGGACCCGCACAGATACGCAGTATTTT	CASSEGTRTDTQYF
TRBV30	-	TRBJ2-4	TRBD1	TGTGCCTGGGGGACAGACAACATTCAGTACTTC	CAWGTDNIQYF
TRBV6-5	-	TRBJ2-3	TRBD2	TGTGCCAGCAGTTACGGAGCGGGAGGGAAGACAGATACGCAGTATTTT	CASSYGAGGKTDTQYF
TRBV19	-	TRBJ1-3	-	TGTGCCAGTAGTCTTAAGACCTCTGGAAACACCATATATTTT	CASSLKTSGNTIYF
TRBV29-1	-	TRBJ2-1	TRBD1	TGCAGCGTGGAGGACAGGATAGGGCAGTTCTTC	CSVEDRIGQFF
TRBV9	-	TRBJ2-7	-	TGTGCCAGCAGCTTATCGACTTCCCCCTACGAGCAGTACTTC	CASSLSTSPYEQYF